One sample yielded the 5 T cell receptor beta chains listed below, sequenced in a study of tumor and adjacent non-tumor tissue in lung cancer. The template was RNA from unsorted bulk tissue. More than 3 cm separated this lung sample from the edge of the tumor. Three rounds of nested PCR, following a modified ARM-PCR protocol, produced the TCRbeta library. TCRdb analysed the multiplex PCR reads with MiXCR anew, one entry per CDR3 protein. The table lists some 66,000 distinct CDR3 sequences, about 55% of them singletons, with around 29% in the top ten. Sequenced sample: distant non-tumor lung tissue. All receptors come from a man aged 65-85 years with non-small cell lung cancer.

Comment on this clonotype: This CDR3 is missing its conserved last phenylalanine or tryptophan, likely due to a read error. This sequence joins TRBV11-3 and TRBJ2-1; TRBD2 matches 10 bases. Germline-derived CDR1 and CDR2 are SGHNT and YENEEA. The CDR3 loop spans 15 amino acids. CDR3 sequence reads: CDSSLLAGVNNEQFI. As DNA, the CDR3 is TGTGACAGCAGCCTTCTAGCGGGGGTTAACAATGAGCAGTTCATA.

A word on this clonotype: This may arise from a read error, as a much more abundant clone is one base away. This chain links TRBV28 with TRBJ2-3; D gene unclear. Germline CDR1 is MDHEN and CDR2 is SYDVKM. The CDR3 runs to 15 residues. The CDR3 coding sequence is TGTGCCAACAGTCTACAATCAAGTAGCACAGATACGCAGTATTTT. It translates to CANSLQSSSTDTQYF. Using reference TRBV28 and TRBJ2-3 for the parts outside the CDR3, the full variable domain is DVKVTQSSRYLVKRTGEKVFLECVQDMDHENMFWYRQDPGLGLRLIYFSYDVKMKEKGDIPEGYSVSREKKERFSLILESASTNQTSMYLCANSLQSSSTDTQYFGPGTRLTVL.

The chain links TRBV10-2 to TRBJ2-7; 10 bases fit TRBD1. Germline loops: CDR1 WSHSY, CDR2 SAAADI. V was clipped by 10 bases and J by 7 bases; unmatched bases: 13. CDR3 size: 14 residues. CDR3 protein: CATHLTGGFHEQYF. In nucleotides, the CDR3 is TGCGCCACACACTTGACAGGGGGCTTCCATGAGCAGTACTTC.

Only a few counts were recorded for this clonotype. The chain uses TRBV7-8 and TRBJ1-4; 7 bases agree with TRBD1. With V trimmed by 5 bases and J by 7 bases, 4 bases remained unmatched. The CDR3 sequence is 13 residues long. The germline CDR1 and CDR2 sequences are SGHVS and FQNEAQ. CDR3 bases: TGTGCCAGCAGCCCAGGGGGGCCTGAAAAACTGTTTTTT. Its protein is CASSPGGPEKLFF.

Remarks on this clonotype: Given a much more abundant clone one base away, this may be a read error. This CDR3 is missing its conserved last phenylalanine or tryptophan, likely due to a read error. This chain connects TRBV6-6 to TRBJ1-1; no firm D call. The germline V gene encodes CDR1 MNHNY and CDR2 SVGAGI (reference sequence). CDR3 length equals 12 residues. V lost 8 bases and J lost 5, with 12 bases in between. In DNA form, the CDR3 reads TGTGCCAGCTCTACAAGAGGAACTGAAGCTTTCTAT. This encodes CASSTRGTEAFY.